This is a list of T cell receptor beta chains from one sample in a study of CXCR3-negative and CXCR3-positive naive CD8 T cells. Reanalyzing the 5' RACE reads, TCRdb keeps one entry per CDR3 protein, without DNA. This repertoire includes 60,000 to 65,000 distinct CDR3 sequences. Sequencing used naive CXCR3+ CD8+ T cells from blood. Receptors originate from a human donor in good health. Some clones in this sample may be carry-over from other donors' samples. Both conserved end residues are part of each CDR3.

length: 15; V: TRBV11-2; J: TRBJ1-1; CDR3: CASSLGEDGNTEAFF
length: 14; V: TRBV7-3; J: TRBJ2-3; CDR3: CASSFRAAGDTQYF
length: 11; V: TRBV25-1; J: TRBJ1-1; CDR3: CASSDFTEAFF
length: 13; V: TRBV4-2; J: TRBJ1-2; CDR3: CASSQGRADGYTF
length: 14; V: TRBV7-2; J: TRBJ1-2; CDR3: CASSFDRGAYGYTF
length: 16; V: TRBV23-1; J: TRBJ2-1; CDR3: CASSQSRLAGGFEQFF
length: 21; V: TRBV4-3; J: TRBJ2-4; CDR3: CASSQEGQGLAGLRSKNIQYF
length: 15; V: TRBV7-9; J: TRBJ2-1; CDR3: CASSPTGTDYNEQFF
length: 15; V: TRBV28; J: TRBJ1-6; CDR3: CASSPQGTLNSPLHF
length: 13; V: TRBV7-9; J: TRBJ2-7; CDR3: CASSLAPPSEQYF
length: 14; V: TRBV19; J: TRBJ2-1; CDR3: CASSLQGEINEQFF
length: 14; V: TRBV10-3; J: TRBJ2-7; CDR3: CAISDPDGRYEQYF
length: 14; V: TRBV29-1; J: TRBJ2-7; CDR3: CSAATGQGAYEQYF
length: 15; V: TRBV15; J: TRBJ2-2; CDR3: CATSREVGEAGELFF
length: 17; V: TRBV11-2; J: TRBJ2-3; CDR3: CASSLERTGDSTDTQYF
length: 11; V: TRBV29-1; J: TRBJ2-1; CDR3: CSARGGDEQFF
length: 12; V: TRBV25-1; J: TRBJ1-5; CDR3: CASSEGNQPQHF
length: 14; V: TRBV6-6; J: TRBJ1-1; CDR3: CASSYSTVNTEAFF
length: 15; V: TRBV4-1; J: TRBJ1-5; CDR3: CASSRDGYSNQPQHF
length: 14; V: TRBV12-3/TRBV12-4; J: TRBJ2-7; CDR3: CASSLGGRTYEQYF
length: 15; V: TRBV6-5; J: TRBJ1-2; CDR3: CASSFIQGAPSGYTF
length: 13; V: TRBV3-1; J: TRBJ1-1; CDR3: CASSPDSYTEAFF
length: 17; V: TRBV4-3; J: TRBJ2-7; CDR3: CASSQDGAASRTYEQYF
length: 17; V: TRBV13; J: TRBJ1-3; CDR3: CASSSADGSHSGNTIYF
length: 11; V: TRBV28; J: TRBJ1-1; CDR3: CAHSRGTEAFF
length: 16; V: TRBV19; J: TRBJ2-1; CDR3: CASSTLAGGSYNEQFF
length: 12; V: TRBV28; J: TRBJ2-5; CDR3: CASSPPGETQYF
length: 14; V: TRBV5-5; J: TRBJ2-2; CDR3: CASSEGQNTGELFF
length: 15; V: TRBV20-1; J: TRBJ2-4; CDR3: CSARAVEGPGDIQYF
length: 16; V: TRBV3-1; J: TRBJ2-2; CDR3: CASSQVGQANTGELFF
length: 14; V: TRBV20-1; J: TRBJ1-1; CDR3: CSADFRGSVTEAFF
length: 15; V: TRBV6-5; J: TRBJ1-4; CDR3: CASSYGTSTNEKLFF
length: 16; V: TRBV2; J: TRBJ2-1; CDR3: CASSATGTGVSNEQFF
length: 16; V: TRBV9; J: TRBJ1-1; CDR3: CASSVEPSGGDTEAFF
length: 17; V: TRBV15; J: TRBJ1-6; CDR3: CATSRPQTGEASSPLHF
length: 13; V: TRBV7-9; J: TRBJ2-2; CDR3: CASAFLGTGELFF
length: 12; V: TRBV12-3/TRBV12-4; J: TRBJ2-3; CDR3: CASVRAGDTQYF
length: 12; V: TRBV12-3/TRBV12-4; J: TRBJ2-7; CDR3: CASSYRGSEQYF